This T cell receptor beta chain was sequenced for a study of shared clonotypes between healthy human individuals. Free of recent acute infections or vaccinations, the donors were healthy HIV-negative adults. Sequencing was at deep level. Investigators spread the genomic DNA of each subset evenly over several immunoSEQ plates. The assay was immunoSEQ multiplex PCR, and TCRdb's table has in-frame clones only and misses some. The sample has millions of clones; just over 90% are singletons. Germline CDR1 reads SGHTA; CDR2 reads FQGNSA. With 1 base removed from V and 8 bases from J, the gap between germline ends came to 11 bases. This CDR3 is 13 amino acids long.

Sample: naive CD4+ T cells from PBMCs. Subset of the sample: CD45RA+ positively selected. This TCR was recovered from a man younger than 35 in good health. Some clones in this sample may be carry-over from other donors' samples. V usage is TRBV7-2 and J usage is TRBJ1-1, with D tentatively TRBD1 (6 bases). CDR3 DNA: TGTGCCAGCAGCTTAGAGAGGGGGAAGGAAGCTTTCTTT. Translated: CASSLERGKEAFF.